A selection of T cell receptor beta chains follows, all from one sample in a study of long-term antiretroviral therapy in people with HIV. The data were produced by immunoSEQ multiplex PCR, yet TCRdb's version contains in-frame clones alone and is incomplete. The sample gives tens of thousands of clones, about 94% of which show up once; 2.7% is in the top ten. The material sequenced was unsorted PBMCs, taken 7.4 years after starting antiretroviral therapy. The receptors shown here come from a man aged 50 or older with HIV. CDR3s include the opening cysteine and the closing phenylalanine or tryptophan. D genes are given only for firm matches. The size field is filled for only some rows; it gives once, few, many or a size class.

d_gene	abundance	v_gene	j_gene	CDR3nt	CDR3aa
NA	once	TRBV28	TRBJ2-1	TGTGCCAGTTCCCAGGGCTACAATGAGCAGTTCTTC	CASSQGYNEQFF
NA	NA	TRBV7-2	TRBJ1-2	TGTGCCAGCAGCTTCCGGGGACCTTCTTACGGCTACACCTTC	CASSFRGPSYGYTF
NA	NA	TRBV6-1	TRBJ1-5	TGTGCCAGCAGTGTGTCGGGGGATCAGCCCCAGCATTTT	CASSVSGDQPQHF
TRBD1	NA	TRBV6-5	TRBJ1-2	TGTGCCAGCAGCCCTCAGGGGGGCTATGGCTACACCTTC	CASSPQGGYGYTF
TRBD2	NA	TRBV5-1	TRBJ2-5	TGCGCCAGCAGCCCGAGGGGGACTAGCGGGGGGATCAAAGAGACCCAGTACTTC	CASSPRGTSGGIKETQYF
NA	NA	TRBV6-4	TRBJ2-6	TGTGCCAGCAGTGACGAAGGGACCGGGGCCAACGTCCTGACTTTC	CASSDEGTGANVLTF
NA	NA	TRBV30	TRBJ1-5	TGTGCCTATAGCCGGGACACTAGCAATCAGCCCCAGCATTTT	CAYSRDTSNQPQHF
NA	NA	TRBV7-9	TRBJ1-2	TGTGCCAGCAGCTTACAGGATAACTATGGCTACACCTTC	CASSLQDNYGYTF
TRBD1	NA	TRBV4-3	TRBJ2-3	TGCGCCAGCAGCCAAGATAGGTTGGTACAGGGGAGCACAGATACGCAGTATTTT	CASSQDRLVQGSTDTQYF
TRBD2	NA	TRBV7-6	TRBJ2-7	TGTGCCAGCAGCTTAGGGCCCCCTAGCGGGGGACGTTCCTACGAGCAGTACTTC	CASSLGPPSGGRSYEQYF
NA	NA	TRBV27	TRBJ2-3	TGTGCCAGCAGTTTCTCGCCGGGCCTGGGGGATACGCAGTATTTT	CASSFSPGLGDTQYF
NA	once	TRBV7-8	TRBJ1-1	TGTGCCAGCAGCTTAGGGTACAGTATGAACACTGAAGCTTTCTTT	CASSLGYSMNTEAFF
NA	NA	TRBV29-1	TRBJ1-2	TGCAGCGTCGACCCGACAGTTAGCGGCTACACCTTC	CSVDPTVSGYTF
NA	NA	TRBV6-1	TRBJ2-1	TGTGCCAGCAGTGAAAACCAGGGGATCACTGAGCAGTTCTTC	CASSENQGITEQFF
TRBD1	NA	TRBV7-8	TRBJ2-5	TGTGCCAGCAGGACTACAGGGGGCTTTCCGGAGACCCAGTACTTC	CASRTTGGFPETQYF
NA	NA	TRBV5-1	TRBJ1-1	TGCGCCAGCAGCTTGGTACCAGGAGAGAACACTGAAGCTTTCTTT	CASSLVPGENTEAFF
NA	NA	TRBV6-5	TRBJ2-3	TGTGCCAGCAGTTACAGGACTGGGACAGATACGCAGTATTTT	CASSYRTGTDTQYF
TRBD1	NA	TRBV10-3	TRBJ2-2	TGTGCCATCAGGGACGGACAGGGGGGCCGGGAGCTGTTTTTT	CAIRDGQGGRELFF
NA	NA	TRBV11-3	TRBJ2-3	TGTGCCAGCAGCTTAAAGCTAAGCGAGGGCACAGATACGCAGTATTTT	CASSLKLSEGTDTQYF
NA	NA	TRBV21-1	TRBJ2-7	TGTGCCAGCAGCCGACCCTCCGGGACTAGCGGGGGGGCTCGGGTTCACGAGCAGTACTTC	CASSRPSGTSGGARVHEQYF
NA	NA	TRBV7-6	TRBJ2-5	TGTGCCAGCAGCTTATCCCCTCGGGTGGGCCTACAAGAGACCCAGTACTTC	CASSLSPRVGLQETQYF
TRBD1	NA	TRBV7-3	TRBJ1-1	TGTGCCAGCAGTTCCGGACAGGGAGAAGCTTTCTTT	CASSSGQGEAFF
TRBD1	NA	TRBV19	TRBJ1-1	TGTGCCAGTAGTATACCGGGGACAGCCATCGGGTACACTGAAGCTTTCTTT	CASSIPGTAIGYTEAFF
NA	NA	TRBV27	TRBJ2-1	TGTGCCAGCACCCCTATAGGGCGGGGCTACAATGAGCAGTTCTTC	CASTPIGRGYNEQFF
TRBD2	NA	TRBV2	TRBJ2-3	TGTGCCAGCAGTGGTCGGACTAGCGGGGGAACAGATACGCAGTATTTT	CASSGRTSGGTDTQYF
NA	NA	TRBV5-6	TRBJ1-5	TGTGCCAGCAGCTTGGGGGGCGGGGGGCTTAGCAATCAGCCCCAGCATTTT	CASSLGGGGLSNQPQHF
TRBD2	NA	TRBV10-2	TRBJ2-7	TGCGCCAGCAGAAGCGGGGGAGCCTACGAGCAGTACTTC	CASRSGGAYEQYF
NA	NA	TRBV7-2	TRBJ1-1	TGTGCCAGCAGCCCCGTCGTGAGTCCAACCACTGAAGCTTTCTTT	CASSPVVSPTTEAFF
NA	NA	TRBV29-1	TRBJ2-7	TGCAGCGGTGGTGGGTGGGGGAAACACGAGCAGTACTTC	CSGGGWGKHEQYF
TRBD1	NA	TRBV29-1	TRBJ2-1	TGCAGCGTTGACCCCCGCGAGACAGGGCAGGACAATGAGCAGTTCTTC	CSVDPRETGQDNEQFF
TRBD1	NA	TRBV4-3	TRBJ1-4	TGCGCCAGCAGCCAGGACCTACAGGGGGCTGTGACTGAAAAACTGTTTTTT	CASSQDLQGAVTEKLFF
NA	NA	TRBV7-2	TRBJ2-2	TGTGCCAGCAGCTTTGGCGGCACCGGGGAGCTGTTTTTT	CASSFGGTGELFF
TRBD1	NA	TRBV6-1	TRBJ1-1	TGTGCCAGCAGCGGCGACAGGGGAACTGAAGCTTTCTTT	CASSGDRGTEAFF
NA	NA	TRBV2	TRBJ2-4	TGTGCCAGCAGTGAAAGATTTGGCATTCAGTACTTC	CASSERFGIQYF
NA	NA	TRBV4-3	TRBJ1-3	TGCGCCAGCAGCCAAGACCACAGAACTTTCTCTGGAAACACCATATATTTT	CASSQDHRTFSGNTIYF
TRBD2	NA	TRBV4-1	TRBJ2-3	TGCGCCAGCAGCCAAGAAGGGAAAGGAGTAGCGGGGTTGGATACGCAGTATTTT	CASSQEGKGVAGLDTQYF
NA	NA	TRBV27	TRBJ1-2	TGTGCCAGCAGTCCTTTGACAGGCTATGGCTACACCTTC	CASSPLTGYGYTF
NA	NA	TRBV4-3	TRBJ2-7	TGCGCCAGCAGCCAAGCAACAGGGCGCTACGAGCAGTACTTC	CASSQATGRYEQYF
NA	NA	TRBV11-3	TRBJ1-1	TGTGCCAGCAGCGTTTCAGGTGGGATGAACACTGAAGCTTTCTTT	CASSVSGGMNTEAFF
TRBD1	once	TRBV6-6	TRBJ2-7	TGTGCCAGCAGTTACTCGGTGGGGACAGGGGCCCACGAGCAGTACTTC	CASSYSVGTGAHEQYF
NA	once	TRBV7-3	TRBJ1-6	TGTGCCAGCAGCCTGAACGGACCTAATTCACCCCTCCACTTT	CASSLNGPNSPLHF
NA	NA	TRBV6-5	TRBJ1-2	TGTGCCAGCAGCCCCTTCGGGGGAGACTATGGCTACACCTTC	CASSPFGGDYGYTF
NA	NA	TRBV30	TRBJ1-1	TGTGCCTGGCGCTCCGGGACCCCTGTGGACACTGAAGCTTTCTTT	CAWRSGTPVDTEAFF
NA	NA	TRBV5-4	TRBJ2-3	TGTGCCAGCAGCACTACCGATACGCAGTATTTT	CASSTTDTQYF
NA	few	TRBV10-2	TRBJ1-1	TGCGCCAGCAGTGAAGCCGACAGGTACGGTCGAGCTTTCTTT	CASSEADRYGRAFF
NA	NA	TRBV6-1	TRBJ1-2	TGTGCCAGCAGTGTGGGGATTGGCTACACCTTC	CASSVGIGYTF
TRBD2	few	TRBV29-1	TRBJ2-5	TGCAGCGTCGCCCTAGCGGGGGGCCAAGAGACCCAGTACTTC	CSVALAGGQETQYF
NA	NA	TRBV5-6	TRBJ1-2	TGTGCCAGCAGCTTGGTAACAGGGAGGGATGGCTACACCTTC	CASSLVTGRDGYTF
NA	NA	TRBV6-5	TRBJ2-1	TGTGCCAGCGGGAGAGTTGAGCAGTTCTTC	CASGRVEQFF
TRBD1	NA	TRBV27	TRBJ1-2	TGTGCCAGCAGTCCGGACACAGGGGCCGGCTATGGCTACACCTTC	CASSPDTGAGYGYTF
NA	NA	TRBV2	TRBJ1-5	TGTGCCAGCAGTCGACAAAATAGCAATCAGCCCCAGCATTTT	CASSRQNSNQPQHF
TRBD1	NA	TRBV15	TRBJ1-1	TGTGCCACCAGTCGGACAGGCGGGGACACTGAAGCTTTCTTT	CATSRTGGDTEAFF